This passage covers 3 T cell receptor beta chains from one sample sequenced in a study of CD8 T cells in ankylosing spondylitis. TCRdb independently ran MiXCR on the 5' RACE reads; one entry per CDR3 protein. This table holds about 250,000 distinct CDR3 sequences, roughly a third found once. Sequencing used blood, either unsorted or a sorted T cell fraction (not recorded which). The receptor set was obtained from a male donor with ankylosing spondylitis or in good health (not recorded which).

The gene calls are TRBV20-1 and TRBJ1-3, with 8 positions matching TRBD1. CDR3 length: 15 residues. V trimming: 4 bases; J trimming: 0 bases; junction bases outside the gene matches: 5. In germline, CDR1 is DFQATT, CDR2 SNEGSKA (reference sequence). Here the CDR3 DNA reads TGCAGTGCTACACCGGGACAGGCCTCTGGAAACACCATATATTTT. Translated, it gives CSATPGQASGNTIYF.

In DNA, the CDR3 is TGTGCCAGCAGCGTTGGGACAGCGCAGCCCCAGCATTTT. Its protein product is CASSVGTAQPQHF. The chain carries TRBV9 and TRBJ1-5; 7 bases map to TRBD1. CDR3 size: 13 residues. Germline assignment: CDR1 SGDLS and CDR2 YYNGEE. The ends lost 2 bases at V and 7 bases at J; junction bases unmatched: 3.

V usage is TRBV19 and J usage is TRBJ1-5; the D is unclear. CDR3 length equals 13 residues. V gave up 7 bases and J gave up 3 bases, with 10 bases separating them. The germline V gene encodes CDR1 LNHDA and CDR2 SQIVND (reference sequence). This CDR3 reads CASKRSPNQPQHF. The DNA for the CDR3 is TGTGCCAGTAAGAGGTCTCCCAATCAGCCCCAGCATTTT.